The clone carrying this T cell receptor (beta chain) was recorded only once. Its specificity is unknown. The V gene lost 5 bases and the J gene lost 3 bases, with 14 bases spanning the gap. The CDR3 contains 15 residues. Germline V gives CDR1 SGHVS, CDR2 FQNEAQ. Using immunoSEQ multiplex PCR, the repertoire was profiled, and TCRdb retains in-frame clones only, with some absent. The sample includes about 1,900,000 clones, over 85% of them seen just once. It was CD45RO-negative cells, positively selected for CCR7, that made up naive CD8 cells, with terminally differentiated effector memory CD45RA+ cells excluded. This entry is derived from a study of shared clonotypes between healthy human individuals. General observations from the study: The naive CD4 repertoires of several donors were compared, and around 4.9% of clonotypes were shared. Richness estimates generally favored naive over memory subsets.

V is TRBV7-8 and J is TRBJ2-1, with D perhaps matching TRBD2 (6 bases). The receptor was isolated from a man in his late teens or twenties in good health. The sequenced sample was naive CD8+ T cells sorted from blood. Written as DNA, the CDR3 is TGTGCCAGCAGCCTTGGGAGGAGCCTCTACAATGAGCAGTTCTTC. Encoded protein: CASSLGRSLYNEQFF.